The next 20 T cell receptor beta chains were all read from a single sample in a study of T cell responses to AZD1222 COVID-19 vaccine. Repertoires were generated with immunoSEQ multiplex PCR, while TCRdb's copy carries only in-frame clones and drops some. The sample has approximately 100,000 clones, approximately 96% seen once. The input for sequencing was peripheral blood, taken on day 0 of AZD1222 vaccination. The receptors here all came from an adult in good health.

The rearrangement joins TRBV28 to TRBJ1-1; D ambiguous. The germline V and J ends were trimmed by 5 bases and 5 bases, with 18 bases remaining between them. Germline CDR1 is MDHEN and CDR2 is SYDVKM. The CDR3 is 15 residues long. The CDR3 nucleotides read TGTGCCAGCAGTGCCGCGGATGTCGGTGGAACTGAAGCTTTCTTT. It is translated as CASSAADVGGTEAFF.

V and J are TRBV6-5 and TRBJ2-7; D gene unclear. Looked up from germline, CDR1 is MNHEY and CDR2 is SVGAGI. Trimming removed 9 bases at V and 2 bases at J, with 17 bases between. The length of the CDR3 is 14 residues. CDR3 loop: CASYRAGNPYEQYF. The CDR3 bases are TGTGCCAGTTACCGGGCTGGAAACCCCTACGAGCAGTACTTC.

The rearrangement joins TRBV11-1 to TRBJ1-1, with D maybe TRBD1 (5 bases). CDR3 size: 15 residues. Germline CDR1 SGHAT, CDR2 FQDESV (reference sequence). Deletions cut 5 bases from V and 5 bases from J, with 18 bases between. For the CDR3, the DNA is TGTGCCAGCAGCGTAGGGCCGAGGGCAGGGACTGAAGCTTTCTTT. Translation: CASSVGPRAGTEAFF.

This clone has a single count. The J gene is TRBJ1-1, the V gene TRBV30; 9 bases agree with TRBD1. The V and J ends lost 1 base and 4 bases, in that order; junction bases with no gene match: 4. CDR1 GTSNPN and CDR2 SVGIG come from the germline V gene (reference sequence). The CDR3 consists of 14 residues. The CDR3 sequence is CAWSGRDRVTEAFF. The CDR3 region has the DNA TGTGCCTGGAGTGGCAGGGACAGGGTCACTGAAGCTTTCTTT.

The genes are TRBV10-2 and TRBJ1-1, with D uncertain. This CDR3 region has 13 residues. Between the trimmed V and J ends, which lost 6 bases and 4 bases, there was a span of 12 bases. Per germline, CDR1 WSHSY and CDR2 SAAADI. The CDR3 DNA reads TGCGCCAGCAGGGTGGGAGAGGCCACTGAAGCTTTCTTT. Its protein product is CASRVGEATEAFF.

The genes are TRBV5-1 and TRBJ2-2; D is unresolved. The CDR3 contains 15 residues. V shed 3 bases and J shed 5 bases, with 14 bases lying between them. Per germline, CDR1 SGHRS and CDR2 YFSETQ. DNA of the CDR3: TGCGCCAGCAGCTGGTCAGTTGGAAAAACCGGGGAGCTGTTTTTT. Translating gives CASSWSVGKTGELFF.

This chain connects TRBV2 to TRBJ1-5; TRBD1 matches 7 bases. J lost 0 bases, V lost 4 bases, and 6 bases had no gene match. Germline lookup yields CDR1 SNHLY and CDR2 FYNNEI. This CDR3 has 16 amino acids. CDR3 loop: CASSGRQGRSNQPQHF. CDR3 DNA: TGTGCCAGCAGTGGGCGACAGGGTCGTAGCAATCAGCCCCAGCATTTT.

The rearrangement uses TRBV12-3 or TRBV12-4 and TRBJ2-3; D unclear. The V end was cut by 6 bases, the J end by 8 bases, with 9 bases between. The CDR3 covers 11 residues. The CDR3 sequence is CASSRSSTQYF. As DNA, the CDR3 is TGTGCCAGCAGCCGATCATCTACGCAGTATTTT.

The J gene is TRBJ1-5, the V gene TRBV7-9; D might be TRBD1 (5 bases). The CDR3 length is 17 residues. V was trimmed by 1 base and J by 1 base, leaving 14 bases between them. Per the germline V gene, CDR1 is SEHNR and CDR2 is FQNEAQ (reference sequence). CDR3 loop: CASSLDQGSWSNQPQHF. CDR3 DNA sequence: TGTGCCAGCAGCTTAGATCAGGGCTCGTGGAGCAATCAGCCCCAGCATTTT.

CDR3 DNA: TGCAGCGTTGAGCGAGGAGGCACTGAAGCTTTCTTT. It yields the protein CSVERGGTEAFF. The chain has TRBV29-1 and TRBJ1-1; D uncertain. Trimming pared 3 bases from V and 4 bases from J, leaving 9 bases between. This CDR3 has 12 residues. The V gene's germline CDR1 is SQVTM and CDR2 ANQGSEA.

V and J are TRBV4-1 and TRBJ1-5; no clear D gene. The CDR3 contains 14 residues. V was pared by 1 base and J by 7 bases, with 11 bases between. Germline-derived CDR1 and CDR2 are MGHRA and YSYEKL. The CDR3 loop reads CASSQAAGEQPQHF. The CDR3 bases are TGCGCCAGCAGCCAAGCAGCGGGAGAGCAGCCCCAGCATTTT.

V gene TRBV27 combines with J gene TRBJ2-2; 14 positions agree with TRBD2. J was trimmed by 6 bases and V by 0 bases; bases with no gene match: 3. The CDR3 extends over 17 amino acids. CDR1 and CDR2 (germline): MNHEY, SMNVEV (reference sequence). The CDR3 loop reads CASSLSGTSGSAGELFF. Here the CDR3 DNA reads TGTGCCAGCAGTTTATCGGGGACTAGCGGGAGCGCCGGGGAGCTGTTTTTT.

The genes are TRBV27 and TRBJ2-3; 10 positions match TRBD2. CDR1 is MNHEY and CDR2 is SMNVEV in the germline V gene (reference sequence). The CDR3 sequence is 17 residues long. V was clipped by 5 bases and J by 8 bases; unmatched bases: 16. The CDR3 is CASSTPQREGLRSTQYF. The CDR3 coding sequence is TGTGCCAGCAGTACTCCACAGCGGGAGGGCCTTCGAAGTACGCAGTATTTT.

Remarks on this clone: The sample contains more than one DNA sequence encoding this CDR3. V and J are TRBV9 and TRBJ2-1; possibly TRBD2 for D (6 bases). V gave up 0 bases and J gave up 3 bases, with 10 bases separating them. The CDR3 contains 15 residues. Germline values: CDR1 SGDLS, CDR2 YYNGEE. CDR3 in DNA: TGTGCCAGCAGCGTAGCTTCGGGGGACTACAATGAGCAGTTCTTC. It yields the protein CASSVASGDYNEQFF.

This clone was counted a single time. This chain joins TRBV11-3 and TRBJ2-7; 7 bases align to TRBD1. The V gene's germline CDR1 is SGHNT and CDR2 YENEEA. The CDR3 extends over 12 amino acids. The junction had 6 bases not matched to a gene; V was cut back by 10 bases and J by 3 bases. The CDR3 sequence: CATGDSFYEQYF. DNA for the CDR3: TGTGCCACAGGGGACAGCTTCTACGAGCAGTACTTC.

The rearrangement uses TRBV4-3 and TRBJ1-2; maybe TRBD1 (5 bases). This CDR3 spans 12 amino acids. Germline CDR1 reads LGHNA; CDR2 reads YSLEER. V lost 4 bases, J lost 5 bases, and 8 bases lay in between. The CDR3 spells CASSPEGYGYTF. The DNA of the CDR3 is TGCGCCAGCAGCCCTGAGGGGTATGGCTACACCTTC.

The chain uses TRBV11-1 and TRBJ2-7, with TRBD2 identical over 9 bases. The V gene's germline CDR1 is SGHAT and CDR2 FQDESV (reference sequence). This CDR3 comprises 15 residues. Germline trimming cut 1 base from V and 5 bases from J; bases unmatched to any gene: 6. CDR3 amino acids: CASSLVVAGVNEQYF. CDR3 nucleotide sequence: TGTGCCAGCAGCTTAGTAGTAGCGGGAGTCAACGAGCAGTACTTC.

The chain employs TRBV28 and TRBJ1-2; weak D call: TRBD1 (5 bases). V was pared by 6 bases and J by 1 base, with 12 bases between. Germline V CDR1 and CDR2: MDHEN, SYDVKM. This CDR3 region has 14 residues. The CDR3 here is CASRGTGYNYGYTF. The DNA for the CDR3 is TGTGCCAGCAGGGGAACAGGTTATAACTATGGCTACACCTTC.

The chain recombines TRBV12-5 with TRBJ1-1; D ambiguous. Looked up from germline, CDR1 is LGHNT and CDR2 is FRNRAP. Between the trimmed V and J ends, which lost 1 base and 4 bases, there was a span of 10 bases. CDR3 length equals 14 residues. The CDR3 loop reads CASGLESSGTEAFF. The DNA for the CDR3 is TGTGCTAGTGGTTTGGAATCCTCCGGCACTGAAGCTTTCTTT.

The gene calls are TRBV28 and TRBJ2-3, with TRBD2 matching over 11 bases. The trim removed 6 bases at V and 5 bases at J, leaving 7 bases unmatched. This CDR3 region has 15 residues. Germline CDR1 and CDR2: MDHEN and SYDVKM. The CDR3 DNA follows: TGTGCCAGCAGCCGTATAGCGGGAGGGCAAGATACGCAGTATTTT. Translated, it gives CASSRIAGGQDTQYF.